Presented here are 20 T cell receptor beta chains from one specimen sequenced in a study of cytomegalovirus exposure and HLA in healthy donors. Researchers ran the PCR with 60 Vbeta and 13 Jbeta primers. Clones were read by immunoSEQ multiplex PCR, and TCRdb kept only the in-frame ones, dropping some. The table includes 150,000 or so clones, around 80% detected once. Sequences were obtained from PBMCs. The receptors here all came from a woman aged 40 to 50 in good health and CMV-seropositive.

This clone has a handful of counts. DNA of the CDR3: TGTGCCAGCAGCTTAGGGACTAGCGGGCGGGAGACCCAGTACTTC. Its translation: CASSLGTSGRETQYF. The rearrangement links TRBV7-3 to TRBJ2-5; 12 bases fit TRBD2. CDR3 size: 15 residues. Germline V gene sequence: CDR1 SGHTA, CDR2 FQGTGA. V gave up 2 bases and J gave up 5 bases; unmatched junction bases: 3.

The J gene is TRBJ2-5, the V gene TRBV5-6; tentatively, D is TRBD1 (7 bases). From germline, CDR1 is SGHDT and CDR2 YYEEEE. V was clipped by 4 bases and J by 3 bases, with 25 bases between them. The CDR3 sequence is 18 residues long. The chain's CDR3 is CASSRRAGTEAPKETQYF. The CDR3 DNA reads as TGTGCCAGCAGCCGGAGGGCCGGGACAGAGGCACCAAAAGAGACCCAGTACTTC.

This chain's CDR3 is CASKSAGELFF. The CDR3 nucleotides are TGTGCCAGTAAGAGCGCCGGGGAGCTGTTTTTT. The rearrangement joins TRBV28 to TRBJ2-2; D is uncertain. The germline V gene encodes CDR1 MDHEN and CDR2 SYDVKM. This CDR3 contains 11 residues. V lost 9 bases and J lost 6, with 8 bases in between.

The J gene is TRBJ1-3, the V gene TRBV11-3, with D hard to call. The CDR3 length is 14 residues. Germline V gene data show CDR1 as SGHNT and CDR2 as YENEEA. Trimming took 5 bases from V and 2 from J, leaving 10 bases between them. CDR3 residues: CASSSGQPGNTIYF. The CDR3, as DNA: TGTGCCAGCAGCAGTGGGCAGCCTGGAAACACCATATATTTT.

V gene TRBV18 combines with J gene TRBJ2-6; unclear D gene. This CDR3 has 14 residues. Trimming removed 3 bases at V and 4 bases at J, with 7 bases between. Germline V lookup: CDR1 KGHSH, CDR2 LQKENI. The CDR3 region is CASSPQTGANVLTF. CDR3 coding DNA: TGTGCCAGCTCACCCCAGACAGGGGCCAACGTCCTGACTTTC. The entire variable domain, with the rest obtained from reference TRBV18 and TRBJ2-6, is as follows: NAGVMQNPRHLVRRRGQEARLRCSPMKGHSHVYWYRQLPEEGLKFMVYLQKENIIDESGMPKERFSAEFPKEGPSILRIQQVVRGDSAAYFCASSPQTGANVLTFGAGSRLTVL.

The V call is TRBV13, the J call TRBJ1-2; 10 positions match TRBD1. This CDR3 has 16 amino acids. The ends lost 7 bases at V and 4 bases at J; junction bases unmatched: 12. CDR1 is PRHDT, CDR2 FYEKMQ, per germline (reference sequence). The CDR3 region has the DNA TGTGCCAGCACCTCGGTGGAAGGACAGGGGGTCTATGGCTACACCTTC. Encoded protein: CASTSVEGQGVYGYTF.

This chain uses TRBV4-1 with TRBJ1-5; tentatively, D is TRBD1 (6 bases). V lost 4 bases, J lost 2 bases, and 15 bases lay in between. CDR3 size: 16 residues. Germline V CDR1 and CDR2: MGHRA, YSYEKL. The CDR3 sequence: CASSPPGAVGNQPQHF. CDR3 nucleotide sequence: TGCGCCAGCAGCCCCCCAGGGGCCGTGGGCAATCAGCCCCAGCATTTT.

The chain couples TRBV6-1 to TRBJ1-5; weak D call: TRBD1 (6 bases). The CDR3 runs to 15 residues. Germline-derived CDR1 and CDR2 are MNHNS and SASEGT. Trimming removed 6 bases from V and 5 bases from J, with 17 bases in between. CDR3 loop: CASRPPGGGYQPQHF. The CDR3 DNA follows: TGTGCCAGCAGACCCCCGGGAGGGGGATATCAGCCCCAGCATTTT.

This clone was counted a single time. CDR3 amino acids: CATSIRDRGLQPQHF. The CDR3 region has the DNA TGTGCCACCAGCATTCGGGACAGGGGTCTTCAGCCCCAGCATTTT. J is TRBJ1-5 and V is TRBV15; 10 nucleotides align to TRBD1. V gave up 4 bases and J gave up 6 bases; unmatched junction bases: 6. The germline V gene encodes CDR1 LNHNV and CDR2 YYDKDF (reference sequence). CDR3 size: 15 residues.

The chain joins TRBV7-9 to TRBJ2-7; 10 bases are a match to TRBD1. The germline V gene has CDR1 SEHNR and CDR2 FQNEAQ (reference sequence). The CDR3 has 16 residues. Losses at the gene ends were 2 bases for V and 1 base for J; bases not matched to a gene: 5. DNA of the CDR3: TGTGCCAGCAGCTTACTCCGGGACAGGGGTTCCTACGAGCAGTACTTC. Translated: CASSLLRDRGSYEQYF. The whole variable domain, filled in from reference TRBV7-9 and TRBJ2-7, reads DTGVSQNPRHKITKRGQNVTFRCDPISEHNRLYWYRQTLGQGPEFLTYFQNEAQLEKSRLLSDRFSAERPKGSFSTLEIQRTEQGDSAMYLCASSLLRDRGSYEQYFGPGTRLTVT.

This clone was found once. The chain uses TRBV5-4 and TRBJ1-1, with no clear D. The CDR3 sequence is 14 residues long. Germline V CDR1 and CDR2: SGHNT, YYREEE (reference sequence). The V end lost 4 bases, the J end lost 2 bases, and 12 bases lay between the germline ends. CDR3 DNA: TGTGCCAGCAGCGTCACAGTCTTTAACACTGAAGCTTTCTTT. It encodes CASSVTVFNTEAFF. The whole variable domain, filled in from reference TRBV5-4 and TRBJ1-1, reads ETGVTQSPTHLIKTRGQQVTLRCSSQSGHNTVSWYQQALGQGPQFIFQYYREEENGRGNFPPRFSGLQFPNYSSELNVNALELDDSALYLCASSVTVFNTEAFFGQGTRLTVV.

The chain employs TRBV6-1 and TRBJ2-1; 7 nucleotides match TRBD2. The junction had 11 bases not matched to a gene; V was cut back by 2 bases and J by 10 bases. Germline assignment: CDR1 MNHNS and CDR2 SASEGT. The CDR3 totals 15 residues. CDR3 protein: CASSERMSGIGEQFF. CDR3 nucleotides: TGTGCCAGCAGTGAACGAATGAGCGGGATCGGGGAGCAGTTCTTC.

This rearrangement joins TRBV19 to TRBJ2-1; TRBD2 matches 10 bases. The ends lost 2 bases at V and 7 bases at J; junction bases unmatched: 5. This CDR3 is built from 15 residues. Germline-derived CDR1 and CDR2 are LNHDA and SQIVND (reference sequence). The CDR3 sequence: CASSIPSGSLNEQFF. The DNA of the CDR3 is TGTGCCAGTAGTATACCTAGCGGGAGTTTAAATGAGCAGTTCTTC.

V usage is TRBV7-6 and J usage is TRBJ2-2; 10 bases fit TRBD1. V lost 5 bases to trimming and J lost 7 bases; unmatched junction nucleotides: 7. Germline V gene sequence: CDR1 SGHVS, CDR2 FNYEAQ. The CDR3 has 15 residues. The CDR3 DNA follows: TGTGCCAGCAGCCAACCGGGACAGGGGAACGGGGAGCTGTTTTTT. It translates to CASSQPGQGNGELFF.

The chain carries TRBV6-5 and TRBJ2-3; TRBD2 aligns across 8 bases. J was trimmed by 5 bases and V by 0 bases; bases with no gene match: 7. CDR3 length equals 16 residues. Germline CDR1 reads MNHEY; CDR2 reads SVGAGI. The CDR3 bases are TGTGCCAGCAGTTACTCAGGTAGCGGGATGAAAGATACGCAGTATTTT. This encodes CASSYSGSGMKDTQYF.

CDR3 loop: CASSRDRDYNEQFF. CDR3 DNA: TGTGCCAGCAGCCGGGACAGGGACTACAATGAGCAGTTCTTC. The V call is TRBV21-1, the J call TRBJ2-1; TRBD1, the table's D call, was not compared with the DNA. TRBV21-1 is assigned pseudogene status. The CDR3 consists of 14 residues.

This clone occurred a few times. The chain employs TRBV5-6 and TRBJ1-1; 7 bases match TRBD1. Germline V CDR1 and CDR2: SGHDT, YYEEEE. The V segment lost 4 bases and the J segment 3 bases; nucleotides outside the gene matches: 0. The CDR3 consists of 12 residues. The CDR3 nucleotides are TGTGCCAGCAGCCAGGGGGACACTGAAGCTTTCTTT. Translation gives CASSQGDTEAFF.

This clone has only one observation. The rearrangement links TRBV5-1 to TRBJ2-5; tentative D call: TRBD2 (6 bases). V gave up 4 bases and J gave up 4 bases, with 17 bases separating them. This CDR3 comprises 15 residues. Germline V gene data show CDR1 as SGHRS and CDR2 as YFSETQ. Here the CDR3 reads CASSPAGTGRETQYF. The DNA for the CDR3 is TGCGCCAGCAGCCCAGCAGGAACCGGGAGAGAGACCCAGTACTTC.

The rearrangement links TRBV4-1 to TRBJ2-5, with a weak D call TRBD2 (5 bases). The CDR3 has 14 residues. V was trimmed by 5 bases and J by 4 bases, leaving 14 bases between them. Germline CDR1 MGHRA, CDR2 YSYEKL. CDR3 bases: TGCGCCAGCAGCTTCTCCCGGGGTGCAGAGACCCAGTACTTC. It translates to CASSFSRGAETQYF.

V and J are TRBV5-1 and TRBJ1-1; no definite D call. The germline V gene has CDR1 SGHRS and CDR2 YFSETQ. The CDR3 contains 13 residues. With 4 bases removed from V and 1 base from J, the gap between germline ends came to 8 bases. The CDR3 spells CASSPLWNTEAFF. In DNA, the CDR3 is TGCGCCAGCAGCCCTCTATGGAACACTGAAGCTTTCTTT. Complete variable domain (other parts from reference TRBV5-1 and TRBJ1-1): KAGVTQTPRYLIKTRGQQVTLSCSPISGHRSVSWYQQTPGQGLQFLFEYFSETQRNKGNFPGRFSGRQFSNSRSEMNVSTLELGDSALYLCASSPLWNTEAFFGQGTRLTVV.